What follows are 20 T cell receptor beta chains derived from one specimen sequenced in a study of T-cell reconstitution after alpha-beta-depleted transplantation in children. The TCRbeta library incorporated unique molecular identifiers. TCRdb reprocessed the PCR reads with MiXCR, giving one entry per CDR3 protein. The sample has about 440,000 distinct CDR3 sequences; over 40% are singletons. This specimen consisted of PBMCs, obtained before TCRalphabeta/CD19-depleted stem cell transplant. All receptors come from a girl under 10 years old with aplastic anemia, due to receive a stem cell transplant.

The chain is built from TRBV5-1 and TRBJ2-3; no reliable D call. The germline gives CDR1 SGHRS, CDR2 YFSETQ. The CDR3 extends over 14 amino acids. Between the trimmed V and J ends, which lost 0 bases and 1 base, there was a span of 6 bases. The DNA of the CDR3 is TGCGCCAGCAGCTTGGCAAGCGGCACAGATACGCAGTATTTT. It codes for CASSLASGTDTQYF.

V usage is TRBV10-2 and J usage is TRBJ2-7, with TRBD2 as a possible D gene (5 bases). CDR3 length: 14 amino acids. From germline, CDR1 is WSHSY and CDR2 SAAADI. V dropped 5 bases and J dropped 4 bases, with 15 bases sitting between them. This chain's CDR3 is CASSTRESSYEQYF. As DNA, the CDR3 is TGCGCCAGCAGTACGAGGGAGAGTAGTTACGAGCAGTACTTC.

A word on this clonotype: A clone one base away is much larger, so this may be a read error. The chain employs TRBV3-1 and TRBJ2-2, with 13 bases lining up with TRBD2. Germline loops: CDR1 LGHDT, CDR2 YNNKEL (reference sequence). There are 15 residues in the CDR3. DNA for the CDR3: TGTGCCTGCAGCCAGGGACTAGCGGGAAACGGGGAGCTGTTTTTT. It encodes CACSQGLAGNGELFF.

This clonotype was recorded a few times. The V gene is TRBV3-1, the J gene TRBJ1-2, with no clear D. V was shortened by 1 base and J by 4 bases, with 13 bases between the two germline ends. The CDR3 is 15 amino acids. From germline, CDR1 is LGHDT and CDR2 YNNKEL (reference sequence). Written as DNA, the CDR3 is TGTGCCAGCAGCCAAGGAGCGACGCTAGCCTATGGCTACACCTTC. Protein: CASSQGATLAYGYTF.

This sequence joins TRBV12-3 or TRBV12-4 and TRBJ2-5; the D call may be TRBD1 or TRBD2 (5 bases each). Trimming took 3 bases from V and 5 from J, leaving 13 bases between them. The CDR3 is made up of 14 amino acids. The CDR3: CASSLLGRRETQYF. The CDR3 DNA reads TGTGCCAGCAGTTTGCTGGGGCGGAGGGAGACCCAGTACTTC.

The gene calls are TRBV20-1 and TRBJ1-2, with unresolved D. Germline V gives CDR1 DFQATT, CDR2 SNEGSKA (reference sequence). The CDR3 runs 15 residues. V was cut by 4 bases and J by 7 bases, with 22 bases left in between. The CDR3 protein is CSATPPTVDRGGYTF. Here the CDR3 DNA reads TGCAGTGCTACACCCCCGACGGTGGATCGAGGTGGCTACACCTTC.

The DNA for the CDR3 is TGTGCCAGCAGTTTTCGGAATGAGCAGTTCTTC. This sequence encodes CASSFRNEQFF. The chain joins TRBV6-5 to TRBJ2-1; D gene unclear. The CDR3 totals 11 residues. Trimming left V 4 bases short and J 7 bases short, with 5 bases between. Per the germline V gene, CDR1 is MNHEY and CDR2 is SVGAGI.

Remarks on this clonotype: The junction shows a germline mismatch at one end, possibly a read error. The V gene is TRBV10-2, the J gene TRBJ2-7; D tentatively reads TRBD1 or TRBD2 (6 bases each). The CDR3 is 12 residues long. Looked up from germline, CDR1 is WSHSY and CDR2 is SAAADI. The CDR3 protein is CASGGQTHDQYF. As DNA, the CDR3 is TGCGCCAGCGGGGGGCAGACTCACGATCAGTACTTC.

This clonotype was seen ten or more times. The CDR3 reads CASSPGASGLDEQFF. The CDR3 nucleotides are TGTGCCAGCAGCCCTGGGGCTAGCGGGTTGGATGAGCAGTTCTTC. The chain combines TRBV7-9 with TRBJ2-1; 8 bases are shared with TRBD2. There are 15 residues in the CDR3. Germline CDR1 is SEHNR and CDR2 is FQNEAQ (reference sequence). Losses at the gene ends were 5 bases for V and 8 bases for J; bases not matched to a gene: 11.

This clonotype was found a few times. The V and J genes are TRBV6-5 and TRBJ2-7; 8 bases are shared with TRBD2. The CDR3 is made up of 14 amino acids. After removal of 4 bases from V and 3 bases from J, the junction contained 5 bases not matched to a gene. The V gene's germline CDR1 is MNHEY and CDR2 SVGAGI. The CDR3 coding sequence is TGTGCCAGCAGTTCTAGCGGGCCCGGCTACGAGCAGTACTTC. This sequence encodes CASSSSGPGYEQYF.

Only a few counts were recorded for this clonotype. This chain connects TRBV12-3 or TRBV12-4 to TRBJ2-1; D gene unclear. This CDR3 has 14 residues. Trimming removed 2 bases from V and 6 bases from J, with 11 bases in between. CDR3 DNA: TGTGCCAGCAGTTTACCGCCTCCGGGCAATGAGCAGTTCTTC. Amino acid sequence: CASSLPPPGNEQFF.

CDR3: CASSLQEYTEAFF. In DNA, the CDR3 is TGTGCCAGCAGTTTACAGGAATACACTGAAGCTTTCTTT. The chain joins TRBV12-3 or TRBV12-4 to TRBJ1-1, with unresolved D. With 2 bases removed from V and 3 bases from J, the gap between germline ends came to 7 bases. The CDR3 is made up of 13 amino acids.

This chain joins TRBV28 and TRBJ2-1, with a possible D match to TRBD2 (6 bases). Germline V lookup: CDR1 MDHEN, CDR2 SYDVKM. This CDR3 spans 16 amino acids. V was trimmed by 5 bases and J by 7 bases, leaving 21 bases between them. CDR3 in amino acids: CASSLSGGRDWNEQFF. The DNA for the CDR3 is TGTGCCAGCAGTCTATCTGGGGGTCGGGACTGGAATGAGCAGTTCTTC.

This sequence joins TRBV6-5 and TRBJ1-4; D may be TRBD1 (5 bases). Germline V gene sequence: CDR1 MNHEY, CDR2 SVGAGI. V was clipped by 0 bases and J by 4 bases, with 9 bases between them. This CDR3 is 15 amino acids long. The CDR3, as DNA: TGTGCCAGCAGTTACTCGGGAGGGGATAATGAAAAACTGTTTTTT. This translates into CASSYSGGDNEKLFF.

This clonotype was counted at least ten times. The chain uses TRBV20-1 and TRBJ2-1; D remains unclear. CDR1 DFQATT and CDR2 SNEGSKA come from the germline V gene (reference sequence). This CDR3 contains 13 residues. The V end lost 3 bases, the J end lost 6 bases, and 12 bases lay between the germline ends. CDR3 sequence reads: CSASGWGINEQFF. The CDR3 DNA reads TGCAGTGCTAGCGGGTGGGGTATCAATGAGCAGTTCTTC.

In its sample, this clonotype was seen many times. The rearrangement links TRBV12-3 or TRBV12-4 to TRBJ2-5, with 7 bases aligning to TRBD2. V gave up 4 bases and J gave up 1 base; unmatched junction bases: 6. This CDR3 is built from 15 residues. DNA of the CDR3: TGTGCCAGCAGTTCTTCTACGGGGGGCCAAGAGACCCAGTACTTC. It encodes CASSSSTGGQETQYF.

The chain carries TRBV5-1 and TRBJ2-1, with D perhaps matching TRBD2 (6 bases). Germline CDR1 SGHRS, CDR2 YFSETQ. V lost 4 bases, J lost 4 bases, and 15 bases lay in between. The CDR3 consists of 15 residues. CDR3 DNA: TGCGCCAGCAGCCCCGAGGGAGGCCCTTACAATGAGCAGTTCTTC. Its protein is CASSPEGGPYNEQFF.

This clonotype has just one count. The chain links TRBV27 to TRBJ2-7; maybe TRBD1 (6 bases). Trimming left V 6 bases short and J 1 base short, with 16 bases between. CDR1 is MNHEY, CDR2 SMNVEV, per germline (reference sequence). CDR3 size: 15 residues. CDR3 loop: CASSPGRGISYEQYF. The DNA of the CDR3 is TGTGCCAGCAGCCCGGGCAGGGGTATTTCCTACGAGCAGTACTTC.

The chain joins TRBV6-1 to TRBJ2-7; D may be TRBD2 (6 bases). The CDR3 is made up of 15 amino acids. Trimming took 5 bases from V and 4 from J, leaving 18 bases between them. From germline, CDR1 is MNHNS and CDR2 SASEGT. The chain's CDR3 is CASSTGTGTPYEQYF. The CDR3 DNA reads TGTGCCAGCAGTACCGGGACTGGAACTCCTTACGAGCAGTACTTC.

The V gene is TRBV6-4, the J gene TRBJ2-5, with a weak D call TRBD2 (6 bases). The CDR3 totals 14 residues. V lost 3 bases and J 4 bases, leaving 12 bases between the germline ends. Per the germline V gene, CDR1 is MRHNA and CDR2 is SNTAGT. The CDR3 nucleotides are TGTGCCAGCAGTGATCGGAGGGCCGGAGAGACCCAGTACTTC. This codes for CASSDRRAGETQYF.